The text below deals with one T cell receptor beta chain. In the original analysis: Researchers report that nucleated cell counts were estimated from reference gene primer amplification. Produced via immunoSEQ multiplex PCR; TCRdb's table is partial and in-frame only. V and J calls and clone size are as listed in that table; D and trimming were resolved from the DNA. The data hold 170,000 or so clones, with 83% observed a single time. The sample belongs to a study of blood T cell repertoires in COVID-19. Overall study: T cells, B-cell-depleted T cells, or PBMCs supplied cDNA or gDNA.

Germline V gene sequence: CDR1 MDHEN, CDR2 SYDVKM. V lost 1 base and J 3 bases, leaving 4 bases between the germline ends. The CDR3 has 12 residues. The chain has TRBV28 and TRBJ2-7; D call uncertain. The origin of this receptor is a human donor in a cohort sampled during active COVID-19. Source material: peripheral blood. CDR3 DNA sequence: TGTGCCAGCAGTTTATCCCACTACGAGCAGTACTTC. This translates into CASSLSHYEQYF. Complete variable domain (other parts from reference TRBV28 and TRBJ2-7): DVKVTQSSRYLVKRTGEKVFLECVQDMDHENMFWYRQDPGLGLRLIYFSYDVKMKEKGDIPEGYSVSREKKERFSLILESASTNQTSMYLCASSLSHYEQYFGPGTRLTVT.